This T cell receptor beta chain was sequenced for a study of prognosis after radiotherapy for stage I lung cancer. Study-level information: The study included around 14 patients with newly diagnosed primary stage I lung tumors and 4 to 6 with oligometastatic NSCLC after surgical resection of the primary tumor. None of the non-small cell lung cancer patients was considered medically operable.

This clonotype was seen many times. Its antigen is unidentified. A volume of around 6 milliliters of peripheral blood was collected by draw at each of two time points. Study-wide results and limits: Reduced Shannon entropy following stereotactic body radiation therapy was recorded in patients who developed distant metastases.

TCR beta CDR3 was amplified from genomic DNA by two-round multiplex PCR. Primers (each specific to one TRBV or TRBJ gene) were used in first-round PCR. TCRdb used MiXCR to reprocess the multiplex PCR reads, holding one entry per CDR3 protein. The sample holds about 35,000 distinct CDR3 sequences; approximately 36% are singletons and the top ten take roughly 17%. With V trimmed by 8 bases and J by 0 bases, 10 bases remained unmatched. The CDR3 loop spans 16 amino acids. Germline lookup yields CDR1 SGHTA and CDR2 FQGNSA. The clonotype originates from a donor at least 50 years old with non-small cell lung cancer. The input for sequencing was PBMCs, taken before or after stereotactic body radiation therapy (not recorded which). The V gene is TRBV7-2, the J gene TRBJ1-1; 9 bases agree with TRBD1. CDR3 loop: CASGSWTGVMNTEAFF. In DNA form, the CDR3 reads TGTGCCAGCGGCTCATGGACAGGGGTAATGAACACTGAAGCTTTCTTT.